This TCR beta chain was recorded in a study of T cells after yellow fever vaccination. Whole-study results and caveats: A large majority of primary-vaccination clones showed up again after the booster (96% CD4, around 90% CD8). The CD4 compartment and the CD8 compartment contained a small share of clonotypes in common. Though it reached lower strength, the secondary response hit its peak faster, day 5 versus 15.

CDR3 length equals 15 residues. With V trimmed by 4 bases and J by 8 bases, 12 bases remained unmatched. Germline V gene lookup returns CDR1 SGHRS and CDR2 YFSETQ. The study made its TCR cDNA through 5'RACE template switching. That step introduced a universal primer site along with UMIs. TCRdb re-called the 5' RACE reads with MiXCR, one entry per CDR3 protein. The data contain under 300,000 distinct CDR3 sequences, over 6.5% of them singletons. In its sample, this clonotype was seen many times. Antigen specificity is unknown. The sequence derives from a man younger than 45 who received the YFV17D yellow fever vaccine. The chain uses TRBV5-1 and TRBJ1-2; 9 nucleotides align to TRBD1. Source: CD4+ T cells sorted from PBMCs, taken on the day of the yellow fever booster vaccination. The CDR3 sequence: CASSRPGTGIIGYTF. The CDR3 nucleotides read TGCGCCAGCAGCCGTCCCGGGACAGGGATCATCGGCTACACCTTC.